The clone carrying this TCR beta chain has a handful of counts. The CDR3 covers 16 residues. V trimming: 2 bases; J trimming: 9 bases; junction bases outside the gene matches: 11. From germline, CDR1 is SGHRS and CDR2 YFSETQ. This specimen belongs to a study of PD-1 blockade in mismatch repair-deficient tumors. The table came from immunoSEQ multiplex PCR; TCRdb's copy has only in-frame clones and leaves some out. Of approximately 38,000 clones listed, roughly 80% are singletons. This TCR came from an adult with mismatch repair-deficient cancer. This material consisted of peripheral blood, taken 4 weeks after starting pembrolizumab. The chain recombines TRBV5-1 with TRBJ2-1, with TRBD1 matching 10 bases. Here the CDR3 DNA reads TGCGCCAGCAGCTTTCCCCGGGACAGGGGCCTGGGTGAGCAGTTCTTC. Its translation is CASSFPRDRGLGEQFF. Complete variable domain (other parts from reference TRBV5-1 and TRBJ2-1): KAGVTQTPRYLIKTRGQQVTLSCSPISGHRSVSWYQQTPGQGLQFLFEYFSETQRNKGNFPGRFSGRQFSNSRSEMNVSTLELGDSALYLCASSFPRDRGLGEQFFGPGTRLTVL.